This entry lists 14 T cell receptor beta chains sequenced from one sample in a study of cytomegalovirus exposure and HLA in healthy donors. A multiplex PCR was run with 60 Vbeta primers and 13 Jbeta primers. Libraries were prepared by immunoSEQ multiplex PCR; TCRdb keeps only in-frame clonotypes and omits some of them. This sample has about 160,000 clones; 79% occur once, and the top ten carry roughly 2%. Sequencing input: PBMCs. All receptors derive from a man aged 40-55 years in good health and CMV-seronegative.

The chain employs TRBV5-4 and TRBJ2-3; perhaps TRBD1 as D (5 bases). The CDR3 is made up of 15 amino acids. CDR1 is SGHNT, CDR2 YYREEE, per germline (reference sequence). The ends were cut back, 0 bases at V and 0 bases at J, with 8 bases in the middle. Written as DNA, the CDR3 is TGTGCCAGCAGCTTGGGGCAGGGTAGCACAGATACGCAGTATTTT. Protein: CASSLGQGSTDTQYF.

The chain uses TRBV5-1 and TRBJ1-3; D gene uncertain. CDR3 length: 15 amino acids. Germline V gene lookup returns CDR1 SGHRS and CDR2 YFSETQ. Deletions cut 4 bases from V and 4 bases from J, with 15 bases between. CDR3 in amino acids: CASSQRGGLGNTIYF. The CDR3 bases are TGCGCCAGCAGCCAAAGAGGAGGGTTGGGAAACACCATATATTTT.

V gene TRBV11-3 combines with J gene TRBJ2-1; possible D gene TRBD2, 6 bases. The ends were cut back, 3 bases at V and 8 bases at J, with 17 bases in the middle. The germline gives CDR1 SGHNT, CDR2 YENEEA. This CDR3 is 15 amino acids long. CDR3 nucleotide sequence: TGTGCCAGCAGCTTGGGTGGTGTAGGGGAGGATGAGCAGTTCTTC. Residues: CASSLGGVGEDEQFF.

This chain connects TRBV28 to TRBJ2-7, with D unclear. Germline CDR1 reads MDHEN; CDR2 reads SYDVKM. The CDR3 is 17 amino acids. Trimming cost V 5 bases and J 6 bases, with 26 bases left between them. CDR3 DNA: TGTGCCAGCAGTCCCCCCCCGCTGGCAGGCGCTATTCTCGAGCAGTACTTC. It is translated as CASSPPPLAGAILEQYF.

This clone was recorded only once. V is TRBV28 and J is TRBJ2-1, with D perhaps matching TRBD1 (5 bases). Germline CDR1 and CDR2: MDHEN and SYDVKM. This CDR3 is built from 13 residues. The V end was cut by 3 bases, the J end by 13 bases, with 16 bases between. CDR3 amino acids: CASSLQTDRNQFF. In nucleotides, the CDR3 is TGTGCCAGCAGTTTGCAAACCGACAGAAACCAGTTCTTC.

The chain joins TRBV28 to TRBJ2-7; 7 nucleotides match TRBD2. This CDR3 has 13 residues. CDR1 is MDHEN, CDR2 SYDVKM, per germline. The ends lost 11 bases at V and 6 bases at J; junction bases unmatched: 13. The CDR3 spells CAGAASGIPEQYF. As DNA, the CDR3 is TGTGCCGGGGCGGCAAGCGGGATCCCCGAGCAGTACTTC.

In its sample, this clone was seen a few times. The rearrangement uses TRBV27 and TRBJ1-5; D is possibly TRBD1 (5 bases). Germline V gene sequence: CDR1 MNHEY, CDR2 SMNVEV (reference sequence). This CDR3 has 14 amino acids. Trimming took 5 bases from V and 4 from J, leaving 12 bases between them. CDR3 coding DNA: TGTGCCAGCAGTAATCGCAGGGTAAATCAGCCCCAGCATTTT. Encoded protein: CASSNRRVNQPQHF.

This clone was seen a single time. CDR3 in amino acids: CASSSPGLAGIDTQYF. The CDR3 coding sequence is TGTGCCAGTAGTTCCCCGGGACTAGCGGGTATAGATACGCAGTATTTT. V gene TRBV19 combines with J gene TRBJ2-3, with TRBD2 matching 12 bases. In germline, CDR1 is LNHDA, CDR2 SQIVND (reference sequence). The CDR3 runs 16 residues. J gave up 5 bases and V 5 bases, and 8 bases lay outside the gene matches.

The CDR3: CASSLRAGGGETQYF. The CDR3 DNA sequence: TGTGCCAGCAGCTTAAGGGCGGGGGGCGGAGAGACCCAGTACTTC. The gene calls are TRBV7-6 and TRBJ2-5; 8 bases agree with TRBD2. The V segment lost 2 bases and the J segment 4 bases; nucleotides outside the gene matches: 6. CDR1 and CDR2 (germline): SGHVS, FNYEAQ. This CDR3 has 15 residues.

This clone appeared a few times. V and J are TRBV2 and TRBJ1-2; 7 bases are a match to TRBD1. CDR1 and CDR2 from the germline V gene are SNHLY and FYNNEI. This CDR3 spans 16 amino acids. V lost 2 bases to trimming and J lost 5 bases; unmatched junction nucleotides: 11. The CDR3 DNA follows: TGTGCCAGCAGTGAACCCACAGGGGCCCCCAAGTATGGCTACACCTTC. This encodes CASSEPTGAPKYGYTF.

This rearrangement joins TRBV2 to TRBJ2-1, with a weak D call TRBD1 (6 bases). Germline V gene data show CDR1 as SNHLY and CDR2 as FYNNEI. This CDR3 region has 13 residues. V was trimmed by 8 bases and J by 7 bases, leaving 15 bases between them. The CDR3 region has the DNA TGTGCCAGCGACACAGGGCCGTTGAATGAGCAGTTCTTC. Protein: CASDTGPLNEQFF.

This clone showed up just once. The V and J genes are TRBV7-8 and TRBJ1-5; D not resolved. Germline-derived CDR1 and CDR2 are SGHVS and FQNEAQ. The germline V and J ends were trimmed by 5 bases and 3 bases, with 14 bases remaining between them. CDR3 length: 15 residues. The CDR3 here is CASSRRGRNNQPQHF. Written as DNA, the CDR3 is TGTGCCAGCAGCCGGAGAGGGAGAAACAATCAGCCCCAGCATTTT.

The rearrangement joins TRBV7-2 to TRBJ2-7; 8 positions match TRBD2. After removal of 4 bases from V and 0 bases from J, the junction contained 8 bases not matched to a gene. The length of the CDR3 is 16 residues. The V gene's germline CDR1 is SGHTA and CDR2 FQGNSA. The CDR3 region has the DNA TGTGCCAGCAGCTCGACTAGCGCGGGGAGCTCCTACGAGCAGTACTTC. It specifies CASSSTSAGSSYEQYF.

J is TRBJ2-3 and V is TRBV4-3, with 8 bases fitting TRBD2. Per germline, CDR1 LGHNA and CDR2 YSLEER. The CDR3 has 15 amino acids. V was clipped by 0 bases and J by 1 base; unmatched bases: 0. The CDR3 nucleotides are TGCGCCAGCAGCCAAGATAGCGGGGGCACAGATACGCAGTATTTT. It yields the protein CASSQDSGGTDTQYF.